This T cell receptor (beta chain) is from a study of blood T cell repertoires in COVID-19. Study overall: Collection of acute and convalescent COVID-19 samples took place in the United States, Italy and Spain. T cells, B-cell-depleted T cells, or PBMCs provided the cDNA or gDNA that served as material.

This CDR3 is 13 amino acids long. Per the germline V gene, CDR1 is MDHEN and CDR2 is SYDVKM. The V gene lost 10 bases and the J gene lost 8 bases, with 17 bases spanning the gap. As originally analysed: Estimated nucleated cell counts came from reference gene primer amplification. Measured with immunoSEQ multiplex PCR; TCRdb has only the in-frame clones, and not every one. D and trimming were read from the DNA, whereas the V and J calls and clone size are those reported in that table. This repertoire shows approximately 670,000 clones, 70% to 90% found once; its top ten account for over 0.2%. Sequencing used peripheral blood. The chain is built from TRBV28 and TRBJ1-4; D gene uncertain. This sequence originates from a woman aged 18-29 years with acute or convalescent COVID-19. CDR3 amino acids: CATRVGGVEKLFF. The CDR3 nucleotides read TGTGCCACCCGGGTTGGTGGCGTGGAAAAACTGTTTTTT. Full variable domain (missing parts from reference TRBV28 and TRBJ1-4): DVKVTQSSRYLVKRTGEKVFLECVQDMDHENMFWYRQDPGLGLRLIYFSYDVKMKEKGDIPEGYSVSREKKERFSLILESASTNQTSMYLCATRVGGVEKLFFGSGTQLSVL.